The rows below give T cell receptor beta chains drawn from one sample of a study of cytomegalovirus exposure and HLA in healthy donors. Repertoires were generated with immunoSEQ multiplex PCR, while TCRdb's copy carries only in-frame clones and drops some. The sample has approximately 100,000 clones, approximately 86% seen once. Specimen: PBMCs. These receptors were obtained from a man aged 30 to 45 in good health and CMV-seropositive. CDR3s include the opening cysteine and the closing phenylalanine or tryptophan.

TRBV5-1 CASSMDTEQYF
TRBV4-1 CASSPGTGRATGELFF
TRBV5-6 CASSLLSTGGIRETQYF
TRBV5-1 CASSSHQWYSGKSTDTQYF
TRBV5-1 CASSLDRVGDTQYF
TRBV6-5 CASSYSGSGTKNIQYF
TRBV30 CAWSGVTSRNQPQHF
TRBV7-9 CSSSLGETEAFF
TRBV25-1 CASRNDRSSGNTIYF
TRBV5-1 CASSLGQLGQFF
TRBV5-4 CASSYLAGDGYTQYF
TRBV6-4 CASRLDSSNQPQHF
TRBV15 CATSRRDSLYYGYTF
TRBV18 CASSPDMNTEAFF
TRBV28 CASSLLTAMRGANVLTF
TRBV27 CASMAGGERDTQYF
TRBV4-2 CASSQDRLAGYEQYF
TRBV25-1 CASSELTPPGVEGYTF
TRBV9 CASSAAVGGNLPYEQYF
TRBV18 CASSPLAQSSYEQYF
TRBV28 CASSFPGQGSPPSSTDTQYF
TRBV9 CASSGPGQGTYEQYF
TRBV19 CASSSYGDRATEAFF
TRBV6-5 CASSYKGTSGYTF
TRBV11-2 CASSFGTSWGPFF
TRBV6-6 CASSFGQGGWNEQYF
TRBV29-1 CSVEDGGRTEQYF
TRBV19 CASSTRTTLWRDTQYF
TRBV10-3 CAIRTSVGEQYF
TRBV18 CASSPSRSGGTDTQYF
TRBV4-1 CASSQDGVRGGADGYTF
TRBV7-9 CASLDLGQETQYF
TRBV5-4 CASSWGTGVETEAFF
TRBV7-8 CASSLGLGVGLGQFF
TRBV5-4 CASSLVAGVYGYTF
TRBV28 CASSLPSRGSSYTDTQYF
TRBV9 CASRKGAGSGANVLTF
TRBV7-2 CASSLGAEDYEQYF
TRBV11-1 CASSIQVFANTGELFF
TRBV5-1 CASSLDQSSGNTIYF
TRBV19 CASDRGYTGELFF
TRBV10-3 CAIGRGGNQPQHF
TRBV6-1 CASSETGLAGVTDTQYF
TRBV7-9 CASSPRGRIYEKLFF
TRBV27 CASSLGGLGIPYEQYF
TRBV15 CATSRGSGQSLEKLFF
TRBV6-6 CASSYSIGTASYEQYF